This T cell receptor (beta chain) is from a study of monozygotic twins with inflammatory bowel disease (dated by TCRdb to about 2019). About the study as a whole: A total of some 30 monozygotic twin pairs were included in the full study, comprising nine German pairs (four IBD-concordant, five IBD-discordant) and 19 IBD-discordant Danish pairs. The search for disease-associated traits relied mainly on comparing IBD patients with their genetically identical healthy co-twins within discordant pairs. Each individual had, on average, about 151 000 unique TCRalpha sequences and 181 000 unique TCRbeta sequences available for analysis. Findings and caveats that apply to the study as a whole: The analysis was unable to tell apart different T cell subtypes. TCRbeta repertoire diversity, by inverse Simpson index, was decreased in IBD patients compared with their healthy co-twins. No single strong signal or clonotype linked to IBD turned up in the results, so the idea that one exists was not supported. Compared with healthy twins, IBD patients had fewer clonotypes in common with other individuals, a difference most pronounced in patients showing signs of disease activity. Because patients were on differing immunosuppressive treatments, the repertoires may have picked up extra background noise and inter-individual variability. No difference in repertoire similarity was observed between concordant and discordant twins, possibly owing to limited statistical power.

A remark on this clonotype: The clone's antigen remains unknown.

The library was prepared using 5' RACE. Preparation of each TCR library used 3,000 to 4,000 ng of total RNA. For each sample, cDNA synthesis with SMARTScribe reverse transcriptase was split into eight separate reactions. During cDNA synthesis, unique molecular identifiers containing a 6-nucleotide sample barcode were introduced by template switching. TCRalpha and TCRbeta cDNA was amplified in two nested PCRs of 16 and 9 cycles, and bead purification was carried out after each PCR. Before amplification, cDNA was treated with uracil DNA-glycosylase and purified using the QIAquick PCR purification kit. The second PCR added Illumina TruSeq-compatible adapters along with sample-specific barcodes. TapeStation and Qubit were used to check library quality and concentration, and roughly 5.5 ng of each library was pooled. The pooled libraries were sequenced with 2 x 100 bp reads and custom sequencing primers on an Illumina HiSeq2500 single-index Rapid Run. In the paper's pipeline: MiGEC version 1.2.6 was used for UMI-based consensus assembly, which corrected PCR and sequencing errors. V(D)J alignment, clonotype assembly and CDR3 extraction were performed with MiXCR version 2.1.1. To normalise gene usage, clonotype sharing and MAIT/NKT TCR abundance, the analysis used the top 1000, 10 000 and 20 000 clonotypes per sample. Diversity was computed as the inverse Simpson index with the vegan R package after downsampling to 27 000 UMIs. Paired Mann-Whitney U tests on discordant twin pairs were used, with Benjamini-Hochberg multiple-testing correction. With the reads reprocessed by TCRdb, a single entry stands for each CDR3 protein sequence and no DNA is reported. The V and J calls come from TCRdb's annotation, not from the publication. The data table for this sample lists more than 300,000 distinct CDR3 sequences. The ten largest clones capture around 2.6% of the sample.

The CDR3 runs 12 amino acids, cysteine and phenylalanine included. The DNA sequence is not available. The germline V gene (reference sequence) provides CDR1 DFQATT and CDR2 SNEGSKA. From each donor, a roughly 2.6 ml peripheral blood sample was collected into PAXgene tubes and stored at -80 degrees C. Without T cell sorting, total RNA was isolated from whole blood using the PAXgene blood miRNA kit on an automated QIAcube. Peripheral blood from monozygotic twin pairs who were concordant or discordant for inflammatory bowel disease underwent deep TCRalpha and TCRbeta repertoire profiling using unique molecular barcoding. Smoking habits were recorded for all twin pairs, with individuals classified as current, former or never smokers.

The receptor was isolated from a human donor with ulcerative colitis or Crohn's disease, or a healthy co-twin of an affected twin (not recorded which). Material for sequencing was blood. The V gene is TRBV20-1 and the J gene is TRBJ1-5; TCRdb names TRBD1, which stays unverified in the absence of DNA. The CDR3 protein sequence reads: CSAREGGQPQHF.